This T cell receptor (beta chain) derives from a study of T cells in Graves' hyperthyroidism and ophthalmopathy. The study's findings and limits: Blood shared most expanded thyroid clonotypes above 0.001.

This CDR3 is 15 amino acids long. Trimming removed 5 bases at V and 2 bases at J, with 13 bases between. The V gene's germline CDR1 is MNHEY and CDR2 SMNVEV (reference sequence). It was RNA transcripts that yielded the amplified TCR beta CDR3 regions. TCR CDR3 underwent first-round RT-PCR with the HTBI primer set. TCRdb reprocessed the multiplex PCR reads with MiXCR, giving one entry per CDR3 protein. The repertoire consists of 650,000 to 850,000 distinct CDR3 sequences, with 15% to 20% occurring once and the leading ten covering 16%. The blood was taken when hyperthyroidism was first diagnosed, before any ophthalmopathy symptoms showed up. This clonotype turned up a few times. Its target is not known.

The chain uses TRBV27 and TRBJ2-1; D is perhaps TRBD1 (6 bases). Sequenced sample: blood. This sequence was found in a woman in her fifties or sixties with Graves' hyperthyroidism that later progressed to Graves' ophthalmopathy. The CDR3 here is CASSLDSPAYNEQFF. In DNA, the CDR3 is TGTGCCAGCAGTCTGGACAGTCCCGCCTACAATGAGCAGTTCTTC.